Below, 31 T cell receptor beta chains from the same sample are listed, as sequenced in a study of T cells expressing NK-cell markers. TCRdb reprocessed the 5' RACE reads and keeps a single row for each CDR3 protein, giving no DNA. The repertoire table contains 250,000 to 300,000 distinct CDR3 sequences. Sequences were obtained from blood T cells: a sorted CD56 or NKG2C T cell subset, CD4+ or CD8+ T cells, or bulk PBMC T cells (not recorded which). The receptors were gathered from a woman between 18 and 70 years old in good health.

This sequence joins TRBV5-1 and TRBJ1-4; lacking DNA, the TRBD1 call made by TCRdb goes unchecked. The CDR3 contains 17 residues. Germline V lookup: CDR1 SGHRS, CDR2 YFSETQ. Here the CDR3 reads CASSLDPETATNEKLFF.

CDR3 loop: CASSEDTSSYEQYF. J is TRBJ2-7 and V is TRBV6-1. Germline V CDR1 and CDR2: MNHNS, SASEGT. The CDR3 is 14 amino acids.

The chain couples TRBV6-5 to TRBJ2-4. The CDR3 contains 14 residues. Germline loops: CDR1 MNHEY, CDR2 SVGAGI. The CDR3 sequence: CASSYSLEGGIQYF.

This rearrangement joins TRBV6-5 to TRBJ1-1. Germline CDR1 and CDR2: MNHEY and SVGAGI. The CDR3 extends over 13 amino acids. The chain's CDR3 is CASSYMRATEAFF.

The chain employs TRBV29-1 and TRBJ1-2; TCRdb calls TRBD1, which cannot be checked without DNA. This CDR3 contains 12 residues. Per germline, CDR1 SQVTM and CDR2 ANQGSEA. The CDR3 is CSAAHRGYGYTF.

The rearrangement links TRBV10-3 to TRBJ1-6; TCRdb outputs TRBD1, but without DNA this stays unchecked. CDR3 length: 15 amino acids. Germline V gene lookup returns CDR1 ENHRY and CDR2 SYGVKD. This chain's CDR3 is CAISSTGSYNSPLHF.

V and J are TRBV12-3 or TRBV12-4 and TRBJ1-6; TCRdb picks TRBD1, but there is no DNA to check that call. The CDR3 totals 14 residues. CDR3 protein: CASRGGQGNSPLHF.

The V call is TRBV21-1, the J call TRBJ2-7; TCRdb's D call, TRBD1, is unchecked because there is no DNA. TRBV21-1 is reported as a pseudogene. The CDR3 loop spans 17 amino acids. The CDR3 here is CASSRKQSGQGWYEQYF.

This chain links TRBV5-1 with TRBJ1-1; checking the TCRdb D call of TRBD1 is not possible without DNA. The CDR3 extends over 20 amino acids. CDR1 is SGHRS and CDR2 is YFSETQ in the germline V gene. The CDR3 loop is CASSSFPGQGANSVNTEAFF. Looking up the rest from reference TRBV5-1 and TRBJ1-1 gives the full variable domain: KAGVTQTPRYLIKTRGQQVTLSCSPISGHRSVSWYQQTPGQGLQFLFEYFSETQRNKGNFPGRFSGRQFSNSRSEMNVSTLELGDSALYLCASSSFPGQGANSVNTEAFFGQGTRLTVV.

The chain links TRBV12-3 or TRBV12-4 to TRBJ1-2. The CDR3 sequence is 13 residues long. The CDR3 sequence: CASSLGRTDGYTF.

The chain uses TRBV20-1 and TRBJ1-1. The length of the CDR3 is 11 residues. Looked up from germline, CDR1 is DFQATT and CDR2 is SNEGSKA (reference sequence). Here the CDR3 reads CSANMNTEAFF.

V gene TRBV12-3 or TRBV12-4 combines with J gene TRBJ2-2; TCRdb proposes TRBD2, but this gene call is untestable without DNA. This CDR3 is 16 amino acids long. The CDR3 sequence: CASRIPGLADTGELFF.

This chain joins TRBV28 and TRBJ2-5; TCRdb names TRBD1, which stays unverified in the absence of DNA. CDR1 is MDHEN, CDR2 SYDVKM, per germline. CDR3 length equals 16 residues. The CDR3 spells CASSFAGQGNRETQYF.

The CDR3 region is CASSFLPGPANEQFF. The rearrangement joins TRBV5-1 to TRBJ2-1; the D call from TCRdb, TRBD1, cannot be confirmed without DNA. In germline, CDR1 is SGHRS, CDR2 YFSETQ. The CDR3 totals 15 residues. The full variable domain, completed using reference TRBV5-1 and TRBJ2-1, is KAGVTQTPRYLIKTRGQQVTLSCSPISGHRSVSWYQQTPGQGLQFLFEYFSETQRNKGNFPGRFSGRQFSNSRSEMNVSTLELGDSALYLCASSFLPGPANEQFFGPGTRLTVL.

The V call is TRBV12-3 or TRBV12-4, the J call TRBJ2-2; TCRdb indicates TRBD1, and absent DNA this call remains unverified. This CDR3 is built from 17 residues. The CDR3 protein is CASSPDRVARNTGELFF.

The gene calls are TRBV2 and TRBJ1-1; TCRdb's D call, TRBD1, is unchecked because there is no DNA. The CDR3 runs 14 residues. Germline V gives CDR1 SNHLY, CDR2 FYNNEI. The CDR3 is CAPHPGGLNTEAFF.

The gene calls are TRBV9 and TRBJ2-7. CDR3 size: 13 residues. The germline V gene encodes CDR1 SGDLS and CDR2 YYNGEE. CDR3 protein: CASSVSVGYEQYF.

This rearrangement joins TRBV30 to TRBJ2-2; there is no DNA to check the TCRdb D call of TRBD1. The germline V gene encodes CDR1 GTSNPN and CDR2 SVGIG (reference sequence). The CDR3 extends over 15 amino acids. The CDR3: CAWTHRQGNTGELFF. Drawing the rest from reference TRBV30 and TRBJ2-2, the complete variable domain is SQTIHQWPATLVQPVGSPLSLECTVEGTSNPNLYWYRQAAGRGLQLLFYSVGIGQISSEVPQNLSASRPQDRQFILSSKKLLLSDSGFYLCAWTHRQGNTGELFFGEGSRLTVL.

The CDR3 here is CATQDRAVTGELFF. V is TRBV24-1 and J is TRBJ2-2; the TCRdb call, TRBD1, lacks DNA for checking. This CDR3 has 14 amino acids. Germline CDR1 is KGHDR and CDR2 is SFDVKD.

The chain joins TRBV4-2 to TRBJ2-1. CDR3 size: 15 residues. Germline assignment: CDR1 LGHNA and CDR2 YNFKEQ. CDR3 loop: CASSQEGSAYNEQFF.

The J gene is TRBJ1-1, the V gene TRBV5-1; TCRdb designates TRBD1, a call that cannot be tested without DNA. CDR3 length: 13 amino acids. Germline V gene sequence: CDR1 SGHRS, CDR2 YFSETQ. The CDR3 region is CASSLGGVTEAFF.

V is TRBV30 and J is TRBJ1-1; the TCRdb D gene call, TRBD1, has no DNA to confirm it. This CDR3 is built from 14 residues. CDR1 and CDR2 (germline): GTSNPN, SVGIG (reference sequence). CDR3 amino acids: CAWSVTGGYTEAFF. The full variable domain, completed using reference TRBV30 and TRBJ1-1, is SQTIHQWPATLVQPVGSPLSLECTVEGTSNPNLYWYRQAAGRGLQLLFYSVGIGQISSEVPQNLSASRPQDRQFILSSKKLLLSDSGFYLCAWSVTGGYTEAFFGQGTRLTVV.

The V and J genes are TRBV20-1 and TRBJ2-7; the D gene TCRdb calls, TRBD1, cannot be checked with no DNA. This CDR3 is 14 amino acids long. Germline loops: CDR1 DFQATT, CDR2 SNEGSKA (reference sequence). This chain's CDR3 is CSALPGGKPYEQYF.

J is TRBJ2-5 and V is TRBV7-2; there is no DNA to check the TCRdb D call of TRBD2. The CDR3 runs to 17 residues. In germline, CDR1 is SGHTA, CDR2 FQGNSA. The CDR3 sequence: CASSPVGAGGLGETQYF.

This sequence joins TRBV3-1 and TRBJ1-1; the TCRdb D gene call, TRBD1, has no DNA to confirm it. Per germline, CDR1 LGHDT and CDR2 YNNKEL (reference sequence). The CDR3 is made up of 14 amino acids. This chain's CDR3 is CASSPGQGKRGAFF.

This chain uses TRBV5-4 with TRBJ2-3; the D call of TRBD1 rests on TCRdb alone, since no DNA is present to check it. CDR3 length: 15 amino acids. Germline lookup yields CDR1 SGHNT and CDR2 YYREEE (reference sequence). This CDR3 is CASSPRSRSTDTQYF. Using reference TRBV5-4 and TRBJ2-3 for the parts outside the CDR3, the full variable domain is ETGVTQSPTHLIKTRGQQVTLRCSSQSGHNTVSWYQQALGQGPQFIFQYYREEENGRGNFPPRFSGLQFPNYSSELNVNALELDDSALYLCASSPRSRSTDTQYFGPGTRLTVL.

The chain carries TRBV4-1 and TRBJ1-3; checking the TCRdb D call of TRBD1 is not possible without DNA. This CDR3 contains 17 residues. Germline values: CDR1 MGHRA, CDR2 YSYEKL. CDR3 in amino acids: CASSLSVRGDYVDTIYF.

V usage is TRBV6-5 and J usage is TRBJ2-1; the TCRdb D gene call, TRBD2, has no DNA to confirm it. Germline V gene lookup returns CDR1 MNHEY and CDR2 SVGAGI. The CDR3 contains 12 residues. The CDR3 here is CASQRTHNEQFF.

The genes are TRBV11-1 and TRBJ1-5; TCRdb returns TRBD1, unconfirmable since there is no DNA. CDR1 is SGHAT and CDR2 is FQDESV in the germline V gene (reference sequence). This CDR3 contains 14 residues. CDR3 region: CASSLGRGDQPQHF.

The V and J genes are TRBV4-3 and TRBJ2-7; the TCRdb call, TRBD2, lacks DNA for checking. The CDR3 runs 16 residues. The germline V gene encodes CDR1 LGHNA and CDR2 YSLEER. The chain's CDR3 is CASSQDTRAGAYEQYF.

The CDR3 here is CASTVRVQTSSYNEQFF. The chain uses TRBV12-3 or TRBV12-4 and TRBJ2-1. The CDR3 is 17 amino acids.